This TCR beta chain was found in a study of Ad26.COV2.S vaccination and SARS-CoV-2 variants (dated by TCRdb to about 2021). As for the study more broadly: Vaccine-arm donors were drawn from COV1001, a multicentre, randomized, double-blind, placebo-controlled phase I-IIa trial of Ad26.COV2.S in healthy adults. Ad26.COV2.S was given intramuscularly at 5x10^10 or 1x10^11 viral particles, as a single shot or as two shots 56 days apart. The specificity and breadth of SARS-CoV-2-reactive T cell receptors after Ad26.COV2.S vaccination were assessed by TCRbeta repertoire sequencing. A total of around 32 samples were included in the TCR-sequenced set, comprising 19 Ad26.COV2.S vaccine recipients, 5 placebo recipients and 8 SARS-CoV-2 convalescent individuals. Trial participants were randomized into five groups of five: low-dose or high-dose Ad26.COV2.S given once or twice, or placebo on both occasions. Blinding of investigators to trial group allocation was maintained during experiments and outcome assessment.

Reading the label with the study, this specimen's treatment or condition is: about 20 received Ad26.COV2.S at low or high dose, single or two shots; about 5 received placebo; per-sample allocation not given. For vaccine and placebo recipients, repertoires were sequenced using samples collected on day 63 after the first injection. In Cohort 1b, some 25 adults aged 18-55 years were enrolled at a single site in Boston, USA, between 29 July and 7 August 2020. Ad26.COV2.S consisted of a replication-incompetent adenovirus type 26 vector by which a prefusion-stabilized SARS-CoV-2 spike protein from the original Wuhan strain was expressed. Overall study results and their limits: Vaccine and placebo recipients had comparable non-spike TCR breadth, which fits with the vaccine containing only spike. Compared with placebo recipients, Ad26.COV2.S recipients showed higher spike-specific TCR breadth (P = 0.0014). It was noted by the authors that total T cell responses may have been underestimated by the TCR breadth and depth analyses. Substantial breadth of spike-specific CD8+ and CD4+ T cell responses was reported after vaccination. The study lacked the statistical power to compare responses across vaccine doses or regimens.

The immunoSEQ Assay was used to sequence TCRbeta CDR3 regions. After extraction, genomic DNA underwent amplification by bias-controlled multiplex PCR, followed by high-throughput sequencing. The source study handled its data this way. Collapsing and filtering of sequences were performed to quantify the absolute abundance of each unique TCRbeta CDR3 region. T cell fraction was estimated by normalizing TCRbeta template counts to usable DNA, with usable DNA measured through amplification of reference genes found in all nucleated cells. Repertoire TCRs were annotated as SARS-CoV-2-specific by exact matching of V gene, CDR3 amino acid sequence and J gene to a known reactive TCR set. MIRA supplied the reference SARS-CoV-2 TCR set, which was filtered for enrichment in COVID-19-positive ImmuneCODE repertoires so that public or cross-reactive TCRs were removed. Using the MIRA antigens, annotated TCRs were further analysed by specific ORF or by position within an ORF. Depth was the summed frequency of annotated unique rearrangements, while breadth was defined as annotated unique rearrangements over total unique productive rearrangements. Group comparisons of TCR breadth used two-sided Wilcoxon rank-sum tests. Imported from immuneACCESS, the table was reduced by TCRdb to in-frame sequences with V and J called. These copies leave out some clones; in studies compared against another copy, an unresolved V gene accounts for under half, and the cause of the remainder is not known. From that table come the V and J calls and clone size; the DNA was used to work out D and trimming. This sample comprises over 400,000 clones, approximately 92% of them detected only once. Clones ranked in the top ten supply approximately 1.7% of the sample.

Details on this clone: Its antigen has not been determined. Per-nucleotide qualities are absent, and no much larger clonotype sits a single base away.

V sheds 2 bases and J sheds 6 bases, leaving 11 bases between their ends. The germline V gene sets CDR1 to MDHEN and CDR2 to SYDVKM. The CDR3 runs 13 residues from the cysteine to the phenylalanine. Solely the CDR3 DNA is kept, with 39 bases framed from the first base. This sequence originates from a person aged 18-65 years who received the Ad26.COV2.S COVID-19 vaccine or a placebo. Recombination joined TRBV28 with TRBJ2-7; the D gene is perhaps TRBD1, on 5 matching bases. Sequenced here: peripheral blood, sampled in a trial of Ad26.COV2.S vaccine versus placebo. The CDR3 is CASSLGREAEQYF. The DNA reads TGTGCCAGCAGTTTAGGCAGGGAAGCCGAGCAGTACTTC.